One sample yielded the 22 T cell receptor beta chains listed below, sequenced in a study of cytomegalovirus exposure and HLA in healthy donors. Primers: 60 Vbeta forward and 13 Jbeta reverse. The assay was immunoSEQ multiplex PCR, and TCRdb's table has in-frame clones only and misses some. The sample lists nearly 110,000 clones, roughly 70% occurring once. The sequencing input was PBMCs. The receptor set was obtained from a woman aged 40 to 55 in good health and CMV-seropositive.

The chain carries TRBV27 and TRBJ1-4; TRBD1 aligns across 7 bases. In germline, CDR1 is MNHEY, CDR2 SMNVEV (reference sequence). This CDR3 has 17 amino acids. Germline trimming cut 6 bases from V and 7 bases from J; bases unmatched to any gene: 17. This CDR3 reads CASRPHGQAGNGEKLFF. The CDR3 nucleotides are TGTGCCAGCAGGCCGCACGGACAGGCAGGGAATGGTGAAAAACTGTTTTTT.

Only a few counts were recorded for this clone. The chain carries TRBV2 and TRBJ2-7, with D possibly being TRBD1 (7 bases). The V end was cut by 2 bases, the J end by 7 bases, with 12 bases between. The CDR3 contains 13 residues. Germline loops: CDR1 SNHLY, CDR2 FYNNEI. As DNA, the CDR3 is TGTGCCAGCAGTGAATTTCAGGGGGGAGAGCAGTACTTC. Protein sequence: CASSEFQGGEQYF.

The genes are TRBV5-1 and TRBJ1-2, with TRBD1 matching over 7 bases. The CDR3 covers 15 residues. Trimming removed 3 bases from V and 2 bases from J; junction bases left unmatched: 7. Germline V CDR1 and CDR2: SGHRS, YFSETQ. Written as DNA, the CDR3 is TGCGCCAGCAGCTCCCAGGGGGTACCAAACTATGGCTACACCTTC. As protein: CASSSQGVPNYGYTF.

The V and J genes are TRBV9 and TRBJ1-5; perhaps TRBD1 as D (5 bases). Trimming shortened V by 7 bases and J by 6 bases, and 17 bases separated the two germline ends. Germline-derived CDR1 and CDR2 are SGDLS and YYNGEE. The CDR3 totals 14 residues. The CDR3 protein is CASGGGEVFQPQHF. In nucleotides, the CDR3 is TGTGCCAGCGGGGGAGGGGAAGTATTTCAGCCCCAGCATTTT.

The chain employs TRBV5-4 and TRBJ1-1, with D perhaps matching TRBD1 (5 bases). The CDR3 extends over 18 amino acids. The germline V gene encodes CDR1 SGHNT and CDR2 YYREEE (reference sequence). Deletions cut 0 bases from V and 0 bases from J, with 18 bases between. The CDR3 sequence is CASSLEGASNPLNTEAFF. In nucleotides, the CDR3 is TGTGCCAGCAGCTTGGAAGGGGCCAGCAACCCCTTGAACACTGAAGCTTTCTTT.

V is TRBV7-3 and J is TRBJ1-4; a possible D gene is TRBD1 (5 bases). Germline assignment: CDR1 SGHTA and CDR2 FQGTGA. V lost 5 bases and J lost 0, with 10 bases in between. The CDR3 totals 15 residues. The CDR3 loop reads CASSPGGATNEKLFF. CDR3 sequence (DNA): TGTGCCAGCAGCCCTGGGGGGGCAACTAATGAAAAACTGTTTTTT.

This clone was counted once. The genes are TRBV4-3 and TRBJ1-5; unclear D gene. Germline lookup yields CDR1 LGHNA and CDR2 YSLEER. This CDR3 is built from 12 residues. V was cut by 9 bases and J by 6 bases, with 12 bases left in between. For the CDR3, the DNA is TGCGCCAGTCCCCTTACAGCTCAGCCCCAGCATTTT. Residues: CASPLTAQPQHF.

This clone came up once. V is TRBV2 and J is TRBJ1-1; the D is unclear. Between the trimmed V and J ends, which lost 7 bases and 5 bases, there was a span of 11 bases. The CDR3 consists of 12 residues. Germline CDR1 and CDR2: SNHLY and FYNNEI. CDR3 nucleotides: TGTGCCAGCACTCGGGGTGGGACTGAAGCTTTCTTT. Translated: CASTRGGTEAFF.

The gene calls are TRBV7-9 and TRBJ1-4; D is ambiguous. Trimming shortened V by 5 bases and J by 6 bases, and 13 bases separated the two germline ends. There are 14 residues in the CDR3. Germline CDR1 SEHNR, CDR2 FQNEAQ (reference sequence). CDR3 nucleotides: TGTGCCAGCAGCCCCAATCTGGCAGATGAAAAACTGTTTTTT. Residues: CASSPNLADEKLFF.

This chain joins TRBV5-4 and TRBJ1-3, with unresolved D. Per the germline V gene, CDR1 is SGHNT and CDR2 is YYREEE (reference sequence). The CDR3 sequence is 14 residues long. Trimming pared 1 base from V and 0 bases from J, leaving 5 bases between. CDR3 sequence: CASSLSSSGNTIYF. The CDR3 DNA reads TGTGCCAGCAGCTTGTCATCCTCTGGAAACACCATATATTTT.

This clone occurred a few times. J is TRBJ2-1 and V is TRBV7-2, with a possible D match to TRBD2 (5 bases). Germline CDR1 is SGHTA and CDR2 is FQGNSA. The V end lost 1 base, the J end lost 9 bases, and 13 bases lay between the germline ends. CDR3 size: 14 residues. CDR3 sequence reads: CASSLDRGVGEQFF. Here the CDR3 DNA reads TGTGCCAGCAGCTTAGATCGGGGAGTGGGTGAGCAGTTCTTC.

This clone was seen a handful of times. This sequence joins TRBV7-8 and TRBJ2-3; D gene ambiguous. Germline lookup yields CDR1 SGHVS and CDR2 FQNEAQ. V gave up 7 bases and J gave up 2 bases, with 19 bases separating them. This CDR3 region has 16 residues. The CDR3 coding sequence is TGTGCCAGCACCACTCACATGGGCAGCAACACAGATACGCAGTATTTT. Translating gives CASTTHMGSNTDTQYF.

This chain joins TRBV5-1 and TRBJ2-5; no reliable D call. Trimming removed 0 bases at V and 0 bases at J, with 12 bases between. The CDR3 consists of 16 residues. Germline CDR1 and CDR2: SGHRS and YFSETQ. The CDR3 DNA reads as TGCGCCAGCAGCTTGGCCAAAGCCTCGTACCAAGAGACCCAGTACTTC. Amino acids: CASSLAKASYQETQYF.

CDR3 sequence reads: CASSLDKTYEQYF. CDR3 DNA: TGTGCCAGCAGCCTCGACAAAACCTACGAGCAGTACTTC. The chain is built from TRBV2 and TRBJ2-7; D ambiguous. Trimming took off 6 bases at V and 2 bases at J, with 11 bases between the two ends. CDR1 SNHLY and CDR2 FYNNEI come from the germline V gene. This CDR3 spans 13 amino acids. Combining the CDR3 with reference TRBV2 and TRBJ2-7 gives the whole variable domain EPEVTQTPSHQVTQMGQEVILRCVPISNHLYFYWYRQILGQKVEFLVSFYNNEISEKSEIFDDQFSVERPDGSNFTLKIRSTKLEDSAMYFCASSLDKTYEQYFGPGTRLTVT.

The rearrangement uses TRBV7-3 and TRBJ2-2, with 7 nucleotides matching TRBD1. The CDR3 runs 14 residues. V was pared by 5 bases and J by 6 bases, with 6 bases of the junction left unmatched. CDR1 is SGHTA and CDR2 is FQGTGA in the germline V gene. DNA for the CDR3: TGTGCCAGCAGCCCCGCGACAGGGCCCGGGGAGCTGTTTTTT. It translates to CASSPATGPGELFF. Supplemented by reference TRBV7-3 and TRBJ2-2, the full variable domain reads GAGVSQTPSNKVTEKGKYVELRCDPISGHTALYWYRQSLGQGPEFLIYFQGTGAADDSGLPNDRFFAVRPEGSVSTLKIQRTERGDSAVYLCASSPATGPGELFFGEGSRLTVL.

This chain connects TRBV7-2 to TRBJ2-5; 7 nucleotides agree with TRBD1. The CDR3 is made up of 14 amino acids. In germline, CDR1 is SGHTA, CDR2 FQGNSA. The V and J ends lost 3 bases and 4 bases, in that order; junction bases with no gene match: 5. DNA for the CDR3: TGTGCCAGCAGCTTTGGCGACAGGGCAGAGACCCAGTACTTC. Translating it yields CASSFGDRAETQYF. Supplemented by reference TRBV7-2 and TRBJ2-5, the full variable domain reads GAGVSQSPSNKVTEKGKDVELRCDPISGHTALYWYRQSLGQGLEFLIYFQGNSAPDKSGLPSDRFSAERTGGSVSTLTIQRTQQEDSAVYLCASSFGDRAETQYFGPGTRLLVL.

The chain uses TRBV20-1 and TRBJ2-7, with D tentatively TRBD1 (5 bases). Trimming took off 7 bases at V and 10 bases at J, with 17 bases between the two ends. Germline-derived CDR1 and CDR2 are DFQATT and SNEGSKA (reference sequence). The CDR3 loop spans 11 amino acids. Here the CDR3 reads CSGSPRQGQYF. In nucleotides, the CDR3 is TGCAGTGGCAGCCCTCGGCAGGGACAGTACTTC.

The gene calls are TRBV7-3 and TRBJ2-2; a possible D gene is TRBD2 (6 bases). This CDR3 spans 16 amino acids. Germline V CDR1 and CDR2: SGHTA, FQGTGA. V lost 5 bases and J lost 2, with 15 bases in between. The CDR3 nucleotides are TGTGCCAGCAGCGCGGGGCCTATATTTAACACCGGGGAGCTGTTTTTT. It specifies CASSAGPIFNTGELFF.

The rearrangement links TRBV28 to TRBJ1-2; D perhaps matches TRBD1 (6 bases). CDR1 and CDR2 (germline): MDHEN, SYDVKM. With 6 bases removed from V and 0 bases from J, the gap between germline ends came to 11 bases. This CDR3 has 14 amino acids. CDR3 coding DNA: TGTGCCAGCAGGCTGGACAGACCTAACTATGGCTACACCTTC. It codes for CASRLDRPNYGYTF.

The chain couples TRBV6-5 to TRBJ1-2; D not resolved. Germline CDR1 is MNHEY and CDR2 is SVGAGI. The CDR3 runs to 12 residues. The V gene lost 10 bases and the J gene lost 8 bases, with 17 bases spanning the gap. The CDR3 is CATIPAGGGYTF. For the CDR3, the DNA is TGTGCCACCATCCCCGCGGGTGGCGGCTACACCTTC.

The chain recombines TRBV30 with TRBJ1-5, with D tentatively TRBD1 (5 bases). Germline assignment: CDR1 GTSNPN and CDR2 SVGIG (reference sequence). The CDR3 extends over 14 amino acids. Trimming cost V 1 base and J 0 bases, with 7 bases left between them. Here the CDR3 DNA reads TGTGCCTGGAGTGAGACAGCTAGCAATCAGCCCCAGCATTTT. Its translation is CAWSETASNQPQHF.

The chain uses TRBV5-4 and TRBJ2-4, with D possibly matching TRBD2 (7 bases). The CDR3 is 16 residues long. V lost 1 base and J lost 1, with 12 bases in between. Looked up from germline, CDR1 is SGHNT and CDR2 is YYREEE (reference sequence). CDR3 coding DNA: TGTGCCAGCAGCTTGAGGGGGGGCTTGGCCAAAAACATTCAGTACTTC. It codes for CASSLRGGLAKNIQYF. Variable domain in full (rest from reference TRBV5-4 and TRBJ2-4): ETGVTQSPTHLIKTRGQQVTLRCSSQSGHNTVSWYQQALGQGPQFIFQYYREEENGRGNFPPRFSGLQFPNYSSELNVNALELDDSALYLCASSLRGGLAKNIQYFGAGTRLSVL.